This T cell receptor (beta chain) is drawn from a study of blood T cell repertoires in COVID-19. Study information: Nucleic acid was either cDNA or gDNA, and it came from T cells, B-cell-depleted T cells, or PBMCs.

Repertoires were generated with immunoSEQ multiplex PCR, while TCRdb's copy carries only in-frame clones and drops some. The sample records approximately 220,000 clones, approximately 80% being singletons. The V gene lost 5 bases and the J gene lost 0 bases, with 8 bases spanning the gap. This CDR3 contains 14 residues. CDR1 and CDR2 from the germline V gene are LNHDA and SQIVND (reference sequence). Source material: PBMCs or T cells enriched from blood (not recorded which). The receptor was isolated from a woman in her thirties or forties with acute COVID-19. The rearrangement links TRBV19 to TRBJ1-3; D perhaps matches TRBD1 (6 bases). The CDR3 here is CASSSGDSGNTIYF. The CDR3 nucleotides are TGTGCCAGTAGTTCAGGGGACTCTGGAAACACCATATATTTT.